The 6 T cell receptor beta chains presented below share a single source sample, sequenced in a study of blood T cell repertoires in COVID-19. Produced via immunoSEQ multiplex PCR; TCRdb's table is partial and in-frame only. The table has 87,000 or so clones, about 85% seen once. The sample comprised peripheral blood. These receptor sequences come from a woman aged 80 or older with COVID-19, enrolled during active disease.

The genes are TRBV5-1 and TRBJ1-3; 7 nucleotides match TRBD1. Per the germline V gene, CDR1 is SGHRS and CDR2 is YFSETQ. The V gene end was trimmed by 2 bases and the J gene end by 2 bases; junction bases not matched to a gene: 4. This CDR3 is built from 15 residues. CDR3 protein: CASSFRGRTGNTIYF. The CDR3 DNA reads TGCGCCAGCAGCTTTAGGGGGCGGACTGGAAACACCATATATTTT.

The CDR3 nucleotides read TGTGCCAGTGGAAGGGGGCTGGTAACTCCCGAAGCTTTCTTT. Amino acids: CASGRGLVTPEAFF. The V and J genes are TRBV19 and TRBJ1-1; 7 bases align to TRBD1. This CDR3 spans 14 amino acids. Germline V lookup: CDR1 LNHDA, CDR2 SQIVND (reference sequence). V was pared by 8 bases and J by 8 bases, with 14 bases of the junction left unmatched. Using reference TRBV19 and TRBJ1-1 for the parts outside the CDR3, the full variable domain is DGGITQSPKYLFRKEGQNVTLSCEQNLNHDAMYWYRQDPGQGLRLIYYSQIVNDFQKGDIAEGYSVSREKKESFPLTVTSAQKNPTAFYLCASGRGLVTPEAFFGQGTRLTVV.

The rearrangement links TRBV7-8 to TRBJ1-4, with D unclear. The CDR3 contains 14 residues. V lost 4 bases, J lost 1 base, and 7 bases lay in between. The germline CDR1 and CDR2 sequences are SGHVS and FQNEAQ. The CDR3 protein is CASSSVRTNEKLFF. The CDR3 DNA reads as TGTGCCAGCAGCTCGGTCCGAACTAATGAAAAACTGTTTTTT.

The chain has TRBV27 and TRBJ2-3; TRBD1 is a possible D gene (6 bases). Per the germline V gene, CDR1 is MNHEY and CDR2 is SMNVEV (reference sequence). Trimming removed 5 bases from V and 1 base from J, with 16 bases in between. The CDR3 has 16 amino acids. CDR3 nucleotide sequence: TGTGCCAGCAGTAGACGAGGGGGTCTCGGCACAGATACGCAGTATTTT. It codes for CASSRRGGLGTDTQYF.

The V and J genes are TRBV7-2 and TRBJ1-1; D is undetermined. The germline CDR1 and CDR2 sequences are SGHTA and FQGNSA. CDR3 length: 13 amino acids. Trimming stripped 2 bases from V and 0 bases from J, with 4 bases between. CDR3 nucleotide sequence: TGTGCCAGCAGCTTATTCGTGAACACTGAAGCTTTCTTT. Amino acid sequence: CASSLFVNTEAFF. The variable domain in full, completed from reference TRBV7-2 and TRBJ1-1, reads GAGVSQSPSNKVTEKGKDVELRCDPISGHTALYWYRQSLGQGLEFLIYFQGNSAPDKSGLPSDRFSAERTGGSVSTLTIQRTQQEDSAVYLCASSLFVNTEAFFGQGTRLTVV.

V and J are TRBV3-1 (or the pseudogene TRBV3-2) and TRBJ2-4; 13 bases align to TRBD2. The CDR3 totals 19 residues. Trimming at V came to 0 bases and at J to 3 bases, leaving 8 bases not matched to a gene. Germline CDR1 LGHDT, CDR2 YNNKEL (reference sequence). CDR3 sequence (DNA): TGTGCCAGCAGCCAAGATTTAGGGACTAGCGGGGACGTCAAAAACATTCAGTACTTC. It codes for CASSQDLGTSGDVKNIQYF.